This T cell receptor beta chain was sequenced in a study of shared clonotypes between healthy human individuals. Clones were read by immunoSEQ multiplex PCR, and TCRdb kept only the in-frame ones, dropping some. The table records nearly 2 million clones, about 95% of them present only once. Findings and caveats of the study: Few donors limited the genetic and exposure-history diversity represented. Clonotype sharing across several donors was observed for around 5% of naive CD4 clonotypes.

Comments on this clone: Its specificity is not known.

Terminally differentiated effector memory CD45RA+ cells were excluded from the naive CD8 cells, which were CD45RO-negative and positively selected for CCR7. Nashville, Tennessee was home to all donors, who were Caucasian adults. The TCR comes from a man between 18 and 29 years old in good health. Sequenced: naive CD8+ T cells sorted from blood.

Here the CDR3 reads CASSSRDRVSNEQFF. CDR3 bases: TGTGCCAGCAGCAGCCGGGACAGGGTTTCGAATGAGCAGTTCTTC. The J gene is TRBJ2-1, the V gene TRBV5-4, with TRBD1 identical over 9 bases. The CDR3 is 15 amino acids. Germline assignment: CDR1 SGHNT and CDR2 YYREEE (reference sequence). V was pared by 4 bases and J by 7 bases, with 9 bases of the junction left unmatched. Based on the CDR3 plus reference TRBV5-4 and TRBJ2-1, the full variable domain is ETGVTQSPTHLIKTRGQQVTLRCSSQSGHNTVSWYQQALGQGPQFIFQYYREEENGRGNFPPRFSGLQFPNYSSELNVNALELDDSALYLCASSSRDRVSNEQFFGPGTRLTVL.